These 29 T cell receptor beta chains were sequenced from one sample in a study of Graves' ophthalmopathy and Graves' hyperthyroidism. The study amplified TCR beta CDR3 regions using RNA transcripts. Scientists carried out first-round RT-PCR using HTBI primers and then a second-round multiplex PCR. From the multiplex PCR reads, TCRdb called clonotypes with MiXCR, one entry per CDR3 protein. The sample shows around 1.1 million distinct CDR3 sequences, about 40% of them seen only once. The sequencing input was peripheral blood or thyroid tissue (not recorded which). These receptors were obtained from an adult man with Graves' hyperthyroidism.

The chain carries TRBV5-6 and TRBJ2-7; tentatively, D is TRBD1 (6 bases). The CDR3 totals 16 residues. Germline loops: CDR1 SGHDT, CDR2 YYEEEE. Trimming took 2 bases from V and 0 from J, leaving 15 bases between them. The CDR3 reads CASSFSGDPSSYEQYF. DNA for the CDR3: TGTGCCAGCAGCTTTTCAGGGGACCCAAGCTCCTACGAGCAGTACTTC.

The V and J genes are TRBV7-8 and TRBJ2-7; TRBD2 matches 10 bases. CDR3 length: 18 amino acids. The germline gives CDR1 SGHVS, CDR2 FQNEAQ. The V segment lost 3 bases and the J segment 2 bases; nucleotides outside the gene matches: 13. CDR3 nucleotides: TGTGCCAGCAGCTTTGCCCTAGCGGGAGACCCCACAGCCTACGAGCAGTACTTC. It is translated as CASSFALAGDPTAYEQYF.

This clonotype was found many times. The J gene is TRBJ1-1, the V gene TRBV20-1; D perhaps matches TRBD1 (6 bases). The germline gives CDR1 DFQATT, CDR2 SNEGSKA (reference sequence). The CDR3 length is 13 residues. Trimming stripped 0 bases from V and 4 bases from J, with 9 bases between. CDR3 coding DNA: TGCAGTGCTAGAGATCCCAGGGGCACTGAAGCTTTCTTT. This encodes CSARDPRGTEAFF.

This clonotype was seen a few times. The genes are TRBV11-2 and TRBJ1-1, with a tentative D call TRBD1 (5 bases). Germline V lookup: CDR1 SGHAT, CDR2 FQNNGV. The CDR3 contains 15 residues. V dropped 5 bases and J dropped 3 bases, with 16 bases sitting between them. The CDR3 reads CASSAFQGSDTEAFF. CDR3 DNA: TGTGCCAGCAGCGCATTTCAGGGCTCGGACACTGAAGCTTTCTTT. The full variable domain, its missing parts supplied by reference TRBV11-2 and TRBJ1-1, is EAGVAQSPRYKIIEKRQSVAFWCNPISGHATLYWYQQILGQGPKLLIQFQNNGVVDDSQLPKDRFSAERLKGVDSTLKIQPAKLEDSAVYLCASSAFQGSDTEAFFGQGTRLTVV.

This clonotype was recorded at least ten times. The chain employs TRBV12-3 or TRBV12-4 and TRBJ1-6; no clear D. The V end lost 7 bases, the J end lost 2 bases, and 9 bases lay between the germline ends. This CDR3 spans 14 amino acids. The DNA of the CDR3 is TGTGCCAGCAACAATCGGGCCTATAATTCACCCCTCCACTTT. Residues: CASNNRAYNSPLHF.

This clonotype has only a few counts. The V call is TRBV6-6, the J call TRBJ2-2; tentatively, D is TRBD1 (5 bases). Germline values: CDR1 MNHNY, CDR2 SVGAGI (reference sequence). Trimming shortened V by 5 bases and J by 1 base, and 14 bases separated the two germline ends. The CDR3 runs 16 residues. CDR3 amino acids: CASSALRTQNTGELFF. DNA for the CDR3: TGTGCCAGCAGTGCCCTGAGGACACAGAACACCGGGGAGCTGTTTTTT.

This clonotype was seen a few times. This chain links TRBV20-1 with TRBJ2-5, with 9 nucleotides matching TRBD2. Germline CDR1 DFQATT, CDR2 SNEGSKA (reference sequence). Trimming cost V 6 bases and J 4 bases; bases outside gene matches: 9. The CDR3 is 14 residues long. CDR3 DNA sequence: TGCAGTGCCCATGGGACTAGCTCAGGAGAGACCCAGTACTTC. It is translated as CSAHGTSSGETQYF.

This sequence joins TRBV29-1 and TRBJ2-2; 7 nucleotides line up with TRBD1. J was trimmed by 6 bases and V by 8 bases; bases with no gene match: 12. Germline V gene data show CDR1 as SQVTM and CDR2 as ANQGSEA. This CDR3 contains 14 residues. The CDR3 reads CSPYRGLGAGELFF. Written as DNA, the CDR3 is TGCAGCCCCTACAGGGGATTAGGTGCCGGGGAGCTGTTTTTT.

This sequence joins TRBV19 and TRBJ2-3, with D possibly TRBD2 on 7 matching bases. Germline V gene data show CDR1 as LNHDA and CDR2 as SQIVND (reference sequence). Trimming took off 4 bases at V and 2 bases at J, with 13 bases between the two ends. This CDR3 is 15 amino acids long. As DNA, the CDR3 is TGTGCCAGTAGTACCGCAGGGGACTACACAGATACGCAGTATTTT. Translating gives CASSTAGDYTDTQYF. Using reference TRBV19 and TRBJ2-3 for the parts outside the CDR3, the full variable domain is DGGITQSPKYLFRKEGQNVTLSCEQNLNHDAMYWYRQDPGQGLRLIYYSQIVNDFQKGDIAEGYSVSREKKESFPLTVTSAQKNPTAFYLCASSTAGDYTDTQYFGPGTRLTVL.

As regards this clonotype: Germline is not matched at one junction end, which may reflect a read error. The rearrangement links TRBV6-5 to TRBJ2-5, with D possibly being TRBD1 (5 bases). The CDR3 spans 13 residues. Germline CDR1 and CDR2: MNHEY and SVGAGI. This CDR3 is CASSDSVKGNQYF. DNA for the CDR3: TGTGCCAGCAGTGACTCGGTCAAGGGGAACCAGTACTTC.

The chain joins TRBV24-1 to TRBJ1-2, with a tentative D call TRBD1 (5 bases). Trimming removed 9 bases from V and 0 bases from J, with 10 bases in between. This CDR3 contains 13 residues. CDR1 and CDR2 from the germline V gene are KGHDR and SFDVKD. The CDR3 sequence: CATGDGTNYGYTF. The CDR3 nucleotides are TGTGCCACCGGGGACGGTACTAACTATGGCTACACCTTC.

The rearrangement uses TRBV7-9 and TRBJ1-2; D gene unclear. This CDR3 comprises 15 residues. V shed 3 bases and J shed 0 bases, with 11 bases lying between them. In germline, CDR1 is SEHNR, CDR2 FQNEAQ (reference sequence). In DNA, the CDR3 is TGTGCCAGCAGCTTGTTGGGGTTATCTAACTATGGCTACACCTTC. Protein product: CASSLLGLSNYGYTF.

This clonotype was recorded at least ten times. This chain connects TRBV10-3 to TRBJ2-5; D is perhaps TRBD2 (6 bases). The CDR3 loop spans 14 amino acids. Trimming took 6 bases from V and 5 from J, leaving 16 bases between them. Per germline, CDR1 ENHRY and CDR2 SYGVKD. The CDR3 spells CAIRRDLGVETQYF. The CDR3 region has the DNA TGTGCCATCAGGAGGGACTTGGGGGTGGAGACCCAGTACTTC.

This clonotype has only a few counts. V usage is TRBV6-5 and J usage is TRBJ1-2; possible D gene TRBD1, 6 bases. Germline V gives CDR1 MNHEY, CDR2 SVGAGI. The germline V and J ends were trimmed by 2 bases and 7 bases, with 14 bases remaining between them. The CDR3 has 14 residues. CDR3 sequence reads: CASSYGAGVFGYTF. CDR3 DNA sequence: TGTGCCAGCAGTTACGGGGCAGGGGTTTTTGGCTACACCTTC.

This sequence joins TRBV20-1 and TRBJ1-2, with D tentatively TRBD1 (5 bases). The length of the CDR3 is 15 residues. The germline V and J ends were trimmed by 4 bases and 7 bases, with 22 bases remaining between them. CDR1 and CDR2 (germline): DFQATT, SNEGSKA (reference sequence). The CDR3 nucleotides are TGCAGTGCTACGACCCAGGAGGGGAAGGTGACTGGCTACACCTTC. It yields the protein CSATTQEGKVTGYTF.

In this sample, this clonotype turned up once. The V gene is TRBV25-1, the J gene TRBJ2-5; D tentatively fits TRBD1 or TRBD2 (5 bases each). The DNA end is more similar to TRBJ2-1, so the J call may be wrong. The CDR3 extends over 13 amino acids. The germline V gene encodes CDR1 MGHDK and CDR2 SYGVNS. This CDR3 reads CASGTGSYNEQFF. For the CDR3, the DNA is TGTGCCAGCGGGACGGGCTCCTACAATGAGCAGTTCTTC.

The CDR3 coding sequence is TGTGCCAGCAGTTCTGGGTGGAACTATGGCTACACCTTC. Amino acid sequence: CASSSGWNYGYTF. The chain uses TRBV6-1 and TRBJ1-2; no reliable D call. The CDR3 is 13 amino acids. V was cut by 5 bases and J by 2 bases, with 9 bases left in between. Germline loops: CDR1 MNHNS, CDR2 SASEGT.

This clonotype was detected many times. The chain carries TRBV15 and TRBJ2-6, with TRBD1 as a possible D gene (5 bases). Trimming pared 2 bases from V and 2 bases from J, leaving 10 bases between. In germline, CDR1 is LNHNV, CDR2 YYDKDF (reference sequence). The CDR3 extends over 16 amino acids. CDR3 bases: TGTGCCACCAGCAGACCCGACAGAGCTGGGGCCAACGTCCTGACTTTC. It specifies CATSRPDRAGANVLTF.

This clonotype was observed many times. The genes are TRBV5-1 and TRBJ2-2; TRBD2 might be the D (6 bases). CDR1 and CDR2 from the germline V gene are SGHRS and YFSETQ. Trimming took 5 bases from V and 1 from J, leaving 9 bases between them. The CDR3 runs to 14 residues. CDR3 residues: CASSWRGNTGELFF. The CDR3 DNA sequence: TGCGCCAGCAGTTGGCGGGGGAACACCGGGGAGCTGTTTTTT.

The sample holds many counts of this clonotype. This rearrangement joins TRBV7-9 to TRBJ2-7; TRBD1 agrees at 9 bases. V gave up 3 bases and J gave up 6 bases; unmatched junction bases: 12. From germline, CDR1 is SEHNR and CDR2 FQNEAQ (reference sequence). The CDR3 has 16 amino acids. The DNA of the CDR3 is TGTGCCAGCAGCTTTCGGGTCCGGGACAGGGAAGGCGAGCAGTACTTC. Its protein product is CASSFRVRDREGEQYF.

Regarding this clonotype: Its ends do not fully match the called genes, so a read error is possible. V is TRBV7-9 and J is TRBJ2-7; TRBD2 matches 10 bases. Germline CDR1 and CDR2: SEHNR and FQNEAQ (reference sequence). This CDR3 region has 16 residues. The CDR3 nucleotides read TGTGCCAGCAGCCGCCTCGCAGGCCTAGCGGGAGTCGAGCAGCACTTC. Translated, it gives CASSRLAGLAGVEQHF.

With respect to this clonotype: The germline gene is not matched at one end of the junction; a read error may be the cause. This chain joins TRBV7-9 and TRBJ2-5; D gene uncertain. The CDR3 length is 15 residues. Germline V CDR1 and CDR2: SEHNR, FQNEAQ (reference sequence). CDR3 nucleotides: TGCGCCAGCAGCCAAGATTTGGCCCCTCAAGAGACCCAGTACTTC. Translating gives CASSQDLAPQETQYF.

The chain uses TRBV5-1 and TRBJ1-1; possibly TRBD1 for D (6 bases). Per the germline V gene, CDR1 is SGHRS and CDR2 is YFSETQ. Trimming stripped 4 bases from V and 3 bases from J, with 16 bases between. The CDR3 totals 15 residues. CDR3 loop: CASSPTGGEHTEAFF. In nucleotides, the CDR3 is TGCGCCAGCAGCCCGACCGGGGGCGAACACACTGAAGCTTTCTTT.

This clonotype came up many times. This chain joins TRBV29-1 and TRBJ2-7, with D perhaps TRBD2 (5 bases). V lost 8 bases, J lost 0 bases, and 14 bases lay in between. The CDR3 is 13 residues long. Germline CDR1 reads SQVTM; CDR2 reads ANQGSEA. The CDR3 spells CSPARRLSYEQYF. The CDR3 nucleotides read TGCAGCCCGGCTAGGAGGCTCTCCTACGAGCAGTACTTC.

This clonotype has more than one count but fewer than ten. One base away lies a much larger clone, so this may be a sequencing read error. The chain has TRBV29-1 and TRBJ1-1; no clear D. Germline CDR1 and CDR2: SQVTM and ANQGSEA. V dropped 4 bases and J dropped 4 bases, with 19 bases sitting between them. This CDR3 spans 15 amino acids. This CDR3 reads CSVVREGRMSTEAFF. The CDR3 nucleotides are TGCAGCGTTGTTCGGGAGGGAAGAATGAGCACTGAAGCTTTCTTT. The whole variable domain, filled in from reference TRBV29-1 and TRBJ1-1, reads SAVISQKPSRDICQRGTSLTIQCQVDSQVTMMFWYRQQPGQSLTLIATANQGSEATYESGFVIDKFPISRPNLTFSTLTVSNMSPEDSSIYLCSVVREGRMSTEAFFGQGTRLTVV.

The CDR3 protein is CASSPGDRGQRETQYF. CDR3 bases: TGTGCCAGCAGCCCCGGAGACAGGGGGCAGAGGGAGACCCAGTACTTC. The chain employs TRBV7-2 and TRBJ2-5, with 10 bases that match TRBD1. With V trimmed by 5 bases and J by 5 bases, 11 bases remained unmatched. The CDR3 contains 16 residues. Germline V gene lookup returns CDR1 SGHTA and CDR2 FQGNSA. Full variable domain (rest looked up from reference TRBV7-2 and TRBJ2-5): GAGVSQSPSNKVTEKGKDVELRCDPISGHTALYWYRQSLGQGLEFLIYFQGNSAPDKSGLPSDRFSAERTGGSVSTLTIQRTQQEDSAVYLCASSPGDRGQRETQYFGPGTRLLVL.

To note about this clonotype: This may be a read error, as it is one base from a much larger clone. The CDR3 nucleotides are TGTGCCAGCAGACTTACAGCGGGAGCAGATACGCAGTATTTT. Protein: CASRLTAGADTQYF. This chain joins TRBV7-9 and TRBJ2-3, with TRBD2 matching 8 bases. The germline V gene has CDR1 SEHNR and CDR2 FQNEAQ (reference sequence). The ends lost 6 bases at V and 4 bases at J; junction bases unmatched: 6. This CDR3 has 14 residues.

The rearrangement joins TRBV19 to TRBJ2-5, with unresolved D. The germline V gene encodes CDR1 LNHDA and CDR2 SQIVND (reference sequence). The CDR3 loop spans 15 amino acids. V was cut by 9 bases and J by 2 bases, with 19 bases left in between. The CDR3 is CASSLQNGAQETQYF. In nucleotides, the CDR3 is TGTGCCAGCAGCTTACAGAACGGTGCACAAGAGACCCAGTACTTC. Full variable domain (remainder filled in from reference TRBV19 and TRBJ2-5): DGGITQSPKYLFRKEGQNVTLSCEQNLNHDAMYWYRQDPGQGLRLIYYSQIVNDFQKGDIAEGYSVSREKKESFPLTVTSAQKNPTAFYLCASSLQNGAQETQYFGPGTRLLVL.

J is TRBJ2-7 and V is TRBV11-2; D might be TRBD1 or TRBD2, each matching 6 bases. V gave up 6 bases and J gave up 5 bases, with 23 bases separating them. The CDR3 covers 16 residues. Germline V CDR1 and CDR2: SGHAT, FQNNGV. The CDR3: CASRNPGGQGPNEQYF. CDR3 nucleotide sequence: TGTGCCAGCAGAAACCCTGGGGGGCAGGGGCCCAACGAGCAGTACTTC.